This TCR beta chain was obtained from a study of spatial heterogeneity in lung cancer. In the study overall: The study consistently detected more beta-chain than alpha-chain sequences. Findings of the study overall: Blood contained ubiquitous expanded tumor TCRs more at resection than at follow-up.

Germline V gene lookup returns CDR1 SGHAT and CDR2 FQNNGV. The V gene end was trimmed by 4 bases and the J gene end by 0 bases; junction bases not matched to a gene: 10. The CDR3 has 17 residues. This clonotype appeared many times. The antigen is not known. The presence of a unique molecular identifier marked each TCR cDNA molecule. TCRdb used MiXCR to reprocess the 5' RACE reads, holding one entry per CDR3 protein. Among roughly 25,000 distinct CDR3 sequences listed, approximately 4.7% were seen once. Time point indicated: sample taken at primary tumor resection. Tumor, nontumor lung or frozen PBMC supplied whole RNA, sequenced without sorting. The donor population consisted of over 55 patients with untreated, early-stage non-small cell lung cancer.

This specimen consisted of PBMCs, obtained at surgery. The TCR comes from a male donor with early-stage non-small cell lung cancer. The chain links TRBV11-2 to TRBJ2-7, with 9 bases identical to TRBD1. Here the CDR3 reads CASSSLQGARRSYEQYF. CDR3 coding DNA: TGTGCCAGCAGCTCACTACAGGGGGCGCGTCGCTCCTACGAGCAGTACTTC. The full variable domain, its missing parts supplied by reference TRBV11-2 and TRBJ2-7, is EAGVAQSPRYKIIEKRQSVAFWCNPISGHATLYWYQQILGQGPKLLIQFQNNGVVDDSQLPKDRFSAERLKGVDSTLKIQPAKLEDSAVYLCASSSLQGARRSYEQYFGPGTRLTVT.